Below, 15 T cell receptor beta chains from the same sample are listed, as sequenced in a study of CXCR3-negative and CXCR3-positive naive CD8 T cells (dated by TCRdb to the late 2010s). The sample was run on a NextSeq 550. The Human TCR Profiling Kit (MiLaboratory) was used to prepare UMI-labeled 5' RACE TRB cDNA libraries. The reads went through TCRdb reprocessing, and each CDR3 protein sequence gets one entry with no DNA. The table for this sample records fewer than 90,000 distinct CDR3 sequences. In total, the top ten clones hold approximately 1.4% of the sample. Sequences were obtained from naive CXCR3- CD8+ T cells from blood. Taken with the paper, the label for cell subset or site translates to: CD45RO-CCR7+CD27+CD95- naive CD8+ T cells lacking CXCR3 (TNR3-). The receptors were gathered from a human donor in good health. Some clones in this sample may be carry-over from other donors' samples.

The CDR3 is CASSLGTSGRNFWELFF. The gene calls are TRBV11-2 and TRBJ2-2; no DNA is available, so the TRBD2 call from TCRdb remains unchecked. The CDR3 runs to 17 residues. In germline, CDR1 is SGHAT, CDR2 FQNNGV.

V gene TRBV11-2 combines with J gene TRBJ2-1; absent DNA, TCRdb's TRBD2 call cannot be checked. CDR1 is SGHAT, CDR2 FQNNGV, per germline. The CDR3 runs to 19 residues. This CDR3 reads CASSLGLAGASWDYNEQFF.

The chain couples TRBV29-1 to TRBJ1-2; TCRdb proposes TRBD1, but this gene call is untestable without DNA. CDR1 and CDR2 from the germline V gene are SQVTM and ANQGSEA. The CDR3 contains 15 residues. This chain's CDR3 is CSVLETGLPNYGYTF.

The chain couples TRBV7-9 to TRBJ1-4. The CDR3 covers 16 residues. Germline V lookup: CDR1 SEHNR, CDR2 FQNEAQ (reference sequence). The CDR3 sequence: CASSLERVATNEKLFF.

The chain has TRBV5-1 and TRBJ2-7; without DNA, the TCRdb call of TRBD2 cannot be checked. CDR1 is SGHRS, CDR2 YFSETQ, per germline. The CDR3 totals 15 residues. CDR3 sequence reads: CASSTPSGSPYEQYF.

V usage is TRBV15 and J usage is TRBJ1-1. The CDR3 has 13 amino acids. Germline CDR1 and CDR2: LNHNV and YYDKDF (reference sequence). CDR3 protein: CATSSGVNTEAFF.

The genes are TRBV12-3 or TRBV12-4 and TRBJ1-1; the D call of TRBD1 rests on TCRdb alone, since no DNA is present to check it. This CDR3 region has 16 residues. CDR3 sequence reads: CASSFGYQRGPTEAFF.

By frequency, this clonotype is medium-sized. This chain connects TRBV7-3 to TRBJ2-4; TCRdb returns TRBD1, unconfirmable since there is no DNA. Germline V gene lookup returns CDR1 SGHTA and CDR2 FQGTGA. The CDR3 contains 16 residues. CDR3 residues: CASSTPRTLAKNIQYF.

The rearrangement uses TRBV20-1 and TRBJ2-7; TCRdb indicates TRBD1, and absent DNA this call remains unverified. CDR1 and CDR2 from the germline V gene are DFQATT and SNEGSKA (reference sequence). There are 13 residues in the CDR3. The CDR3 here is CSASGTDTYEQYF.

CDR3 region: CASSQGKGDGTYEQYF. The rearrangement joins TRBV3-1 to TRBJ2-7; TCRdb's D call of TRBD1 is untestable without DNA. The germline gives CDR1 LGHDT, CDR2 YNNKEL (reference sequence). The CDR3 is made up of 16 amino acids.

The rearrangement links TRBV4-1 to TRBJ2-5; checking the TCRdb D call of TRBD2 is not possible without DNA. The CDR3 has 18 residues. Germline loops: CDR1 MGHRA, CDR2 YSYEKL. The CDR3 here is CASSQAGGPGLGGETQYF.

The chain joins TRBV19 to TRBJ2-2; TCRdb names TRBD1, which stays unverified in the absence of DNA. This CDR3 spans 17 amino acids. Per germline, CDR1 LNHDA and CDR2 SQIVND (reference sequence). Here the CDR3 reads CASSINKKTGDTGELFF.

The chain's CDR3 is CASSLTVWQETQYF. The V call is TRBV7-2, the J call TRBJ2-5. There are 14 residues in the CDR3. Germline V lookup: CDR1 SGHTA, CDR2 FQGNSA.

The J gene is TRBJ2-3, the V gene TRBV6-2 or TRBV6-3; as DNA is missing, the TRBD1 call by TCRdb cannot be tested. CDR1 is MNHEY, CDR2 SVGEGT, per germline. The CDR3 is 14 residues long. CDR3 sequence reads: CASSSPGQVDTQYF.

V usage is TRBV2 and J usage is TRBJ2-7; TCRdb proposes TRBD2, but this gene call is untestable without DNA. The CDR3 covers 18 residues. Germline V gene lookup returns CDR1 SNHLY and CDR2 FYNNEI. The CDR3 loop is CASSERGRQYSLTYEQYF.